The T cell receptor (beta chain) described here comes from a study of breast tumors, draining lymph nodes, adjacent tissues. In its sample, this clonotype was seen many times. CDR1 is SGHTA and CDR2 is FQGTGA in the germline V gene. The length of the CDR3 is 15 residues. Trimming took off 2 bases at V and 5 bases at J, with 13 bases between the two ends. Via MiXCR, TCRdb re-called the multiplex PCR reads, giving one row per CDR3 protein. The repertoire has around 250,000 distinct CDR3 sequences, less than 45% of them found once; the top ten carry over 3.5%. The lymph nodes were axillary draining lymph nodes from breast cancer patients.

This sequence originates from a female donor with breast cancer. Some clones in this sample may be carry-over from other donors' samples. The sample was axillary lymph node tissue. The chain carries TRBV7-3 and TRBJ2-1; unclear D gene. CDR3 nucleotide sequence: TGTGCCAGCAGCTTACTCGCGGCCCAGAACAATGAGCAGTTCTTC. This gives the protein CASSLLAAQNNEQFF. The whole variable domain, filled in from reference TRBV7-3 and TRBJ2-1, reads GAGVSQTPSNKVTEKGKYVELRCDPISGHTALYWYRQSLGQGPEFLIYFQGTGAADDSGLPNDRFFAVRPEGSVSTLKIQRTERGDSAVYLCASSLLAAQNNEQFFGPGTRLTVL.